This entry lists 9 T cell receptor beta chains sequenced from one sample in a study of brain T cells in children with intractable seizures. The repertoire was sequenced with immunoSEQ multiplex PCR; TCRdb's copy has only in-frame clones and lacks some. The sample comprises some 62,000 clones, around 95% of which are singletons, and approximately 0.37% rests with the top ten. This specimen consisted of peripheral blood, obtained at surgery. The receptors here all came from a boy under three years old with focal cortical dysplasia and intractable seizures.

V and J are TRBV5-1 and TRBJ1-3, with no clear D. Trimming stripped 0 bases from V and 0 bases from J, with 7 bases between. The CDR3 is 15 residues long. CDR1 is SGHRS, CDR2 YFSETQ, per germline. CDR3 DNA: TGCGCCAGCAGCTTGGATGTAAACTCTGGAAACACCATATATTTT. Translated, it gives CASSLDVNSGNTIYF.

The gene calls are TRBV5-4 and TRBJ2-5, with D possibly being TRBD2 (7 bases). Trimming took off 0 bases at V and 5 bases at J, with 17 bases between the two ends. CDR1 and CDR2 from the germline V gene are SGHNT and YYREEE (reference sequence). This CDR3 spans 16 amino acids. The CDR3 sequence: CASSLVGGRVWETQYF. CDR3 nucleotides: TGTGCCAGCAGCTTGGTCGGGGGGCGCGTGTGGGAGACCCAGTACTTC.

CDR3 region: CASSPLPSDKNTEAFF. For the CDR3, the DNA is TGTGCCAGCAGTCCCCTACCGTCAGATAAGAACACTGAAGCTTTCTTT. The V call is TRBV28, the J call TRBJ1-1; D call uncertain. The V gene lost 5 bases and the J gene lost 1 base, with 17 bases spanning the gap. The germline gives CDR1 MDHEN, CDR2 SYDVKM. This CDR3 contains 16 residues.

CDR3 amino acids: CASSQDLAPIRKLFF. The CDR3 DNA reads as TGCGCCAGCAGCCAAGATCTGGCCCCGATTCGAAAACTGTTTTTT. The V and J genes are TRBV4-1 and TRBJ1-4; D is ambiguous. V was cut by 0 bases and J by 10 bases, with 15 bases left in between. CDR3 length: 15 amino acids. Germline V gene data show CDR1 as MGHRA and CDR2 as YSYEKL.

This clone was found once. The chain couples TRBV4-1 to TRBJ2-7, with D hard to call. CDR1 and CDR2 from the germline V gene are MGHRA and YSYEKL. This CDR3 has 17 amino acids. V gave up 0 bases and J gave up 0 bases, with 15 bases separating them. CDR3 sequence reads: CASSQERFALSSYEQYF. The CDR3, as DNA: TGCGCCAGCAGCCAAGAGCGGTTTGCCCTAAGCTCCTACGAGCAGTACTTC.

V gene TRBV27 combines with J gene TRBJ1-6; 8 bases agree with TRBD1. This CDR3 contains 18 residues. The trim removed 3 bases at V and 0 bases at J, leaving 7 bases unmatched. Germline V gene lookup returns CDR1 MNHEY and CDR2 SMNVEV (reference sequence). In nucleotides, the CDR3 is TGTGCCAGCAGTTTGGTGGGACAGGCCTACTCCTATAATTCACCCCTCCACTTT. It codes for CASSLVGQAYSYNSPLHF.

The J gene is TRBJ2-3, the V gene TRBV18; possible D gene TRBD2, 5 bases. The CDR3 is 15 residues long. Germline assignment: CDR1 KGHSH and CDR2 LQKENI. V lost 4 bases and J lost 2, with 13 bases in between. The CDR3 DNA sequence: TGTGCCAGCTCACTAGAGGGCCAGGTCACAGATACGCAGTATTTT. Translating gives CASSLEGQVTDTQYF.

The chain links TRBV5-1 to TRBJ1-1; D remains ambiguous. The V and J ends lost 0 bases and 1 base respectively, with 7 bases between them. The V gene's germline CDR1 is SGHRS and CDR2 YFSETQ. CDR3 length: 14 residues. In DNA, the CDR3 is TGCGCCAGCAGCTTGGCTGTGGCGAACACTGAAGCTTTCTTT. It translates to CASSLAVANTEAFF. The full variable domain, its missing parts supplied by reference TRBV5-1 and TRBJ1-1, is KAGVTQTPRYLIKTRGQQVTLSCSPISGHRSVSWYQQTPGQGLQFLFEYFSETQRNKGNFPGRFSGRQFSNSRSEMNVSTLELGDSALYLCASSLAVANTEAFFGQGTRLTVV.

V gene TRBV19 combines with J gene TRBJ2-4, with D unresolved. Germline assignment: CDR1 LNHDA and CDR2 SQIVND (reference sequence). Trimming pared 5 bases from V and 6 bases from J, leaving 8 bases between. The CDR3 contains 12 residues. As DNA, the CDR3 is TGTGCCAGTAGTGCCCCCGGAAACATTCAGTACTTC. Its translation: CASSAPGNIQYF.